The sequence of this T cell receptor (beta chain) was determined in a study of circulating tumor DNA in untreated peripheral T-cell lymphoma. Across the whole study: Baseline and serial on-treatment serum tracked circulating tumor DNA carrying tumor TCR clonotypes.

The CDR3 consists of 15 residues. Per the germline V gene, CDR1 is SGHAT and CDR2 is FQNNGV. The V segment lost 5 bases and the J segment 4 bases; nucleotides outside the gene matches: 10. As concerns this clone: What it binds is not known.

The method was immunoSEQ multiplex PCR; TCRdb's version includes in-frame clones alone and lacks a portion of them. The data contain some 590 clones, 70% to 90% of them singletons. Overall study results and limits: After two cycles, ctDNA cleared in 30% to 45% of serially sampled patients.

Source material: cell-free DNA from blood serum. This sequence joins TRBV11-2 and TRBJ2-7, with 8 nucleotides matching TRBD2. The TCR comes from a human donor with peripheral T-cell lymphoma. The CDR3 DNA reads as TGTGCCAGCAGCCAAGGGCGGGGGGTTGGTTACGAGCAGTACGTC. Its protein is CASSQGRGVGYEQYV.